This T cell receptor beta chain appears in the sequencing data of a study of blood T cell repertoires in COVID-19. About the research overall: Sources were T cells, B-cell-depleted T cells, or PBMCs; the material itself was cDNA or gDNA.

In the study's own analysis: Scientists estimated how many nucleated cells there were by amplifying reference gene primers. Sequencing used immunoSEQ multiplex PCR; TCRdb keeps in-frame clones, though not all of them. V, J and clone size are those of that table, while D and trimming were read from the DNA. The sample comprises about 23,000 clones, around nine tenths of which are singletons, and 18% rests with the top ten. V dropped 4 bases and J dropped 7 bases, with 14 bases sitting between them. CDR3 length: 13 residues. Germline V gene data show CDR1 as SGHTA and CDR2 as FQGNSA. The sample was peripheral blood. The rearrangement uses TRBV7-2 and TRBJ2-7; possible D gene TRBD2, 6 bases. The receptor was isolated from a human donor in a cohort sampled during active COVID-19. CDR3: CASSWRGPGEQYF. As DNA, the CDR3 is TGTGCCAGCAGCTGGCGGGGACCGGGGGAGCAGTACTTC.